This TCR beta chain comes out of a study of monozygotic twins with cystic fibrosis. Findings and limits, study-wide: Nucleotide-identical clonotype sharing was significantly higher within monozygotic CF twin pairs than between unrelated CF individuals. In this small cohort, shared CDR3 numbers showed no association with age, concordance or disease severity. Low clonality (median roughly 0.0087) suggested a mostly naive repertoire.

Sequencing was performed with immunoSEQ multiplex PCR; in TCRdb, only in-frame clones are kept and a portion is missing. The table records tens of thousands of clones, nearly 98% of them present only once. J gave up 5 bases and V 0 bases, and 5 bases lay outside the gene matches. The CDR3 has 15 amino acids. Germline V CDR1 and CDR2: MNHEY, SVGAGI. Concerning this clone: Antigen unknown.

The genes are TRBV6-5 and TRBJ1-1; 8 nucleotides line up with TRBD1. This TCR was recovered from a girl aged 2-9 years with cystic fibrosis. Sequenced input: blood. The CDR3 DNA is TGTGCCAGCAGTTACTCGATTCAGGGGGCTACTGAAGCTTTCTTT. As protein: CASSYSIQGATEAFF.